The rows below give T cell receptor beta chains drawn from one sample of a study of spatial heterogeneity in lung cancer. Each CDR3 protein is one row after TCRdb ran MiXCR on the 5' RACE reads. Altogether 85,000 to 100,000 distinct CDR3 sequences are present, approximately 19% being singletons, with the ten largest covering 21%. The source material was PBMCs, sampled at follow-up. The source of these receptors is a male donor with early-stage non-small cell lung cancer. CDR3s include the opening cysteine and the closing phenylalanine or tryptophan. The D gene is left open where the match is weak. For some rows the clone size is stated as once, few or many, or as a class when expanded; others skip it.

d_gene: -; abundance: few; j_gene: TRBJ2-3; v_gene: TRBV6-5; CDR3aa: CASSLGQLREDTQYF; CDR3nt: TGTGCCAGCAGTCTCGGACAGCTGAGGGAAGATACGCAGTATTTT
d_gene: TRBD2; abundance: -; j_gene: TRBJ2-3; v_gene: TRBV5-6; CDR3aa: CASSPRTSGRGADTQYF; CDR3nt: TGTGCCAGCAGCCCCCGGACTAGCGGGAGAGGGGCAGATACGCAGTATTTT
d_gene: TRBD2; abundance: few; j_gene: TRBJ2-1; v_gene: TRBV5-1; CDR3aa: CASKDSGVNEQFF; CDR3nt: TGCGCCAGCAAGGATAGCGGGGTCAATGAGCAGTTCTTC
d_gene: TRBD2; abundance: few; j_gene: TRBJ2-3; v_gene: TRBV20-1; CDR3aa: CSAIPWGLGTDTQYF; CDR3nt: TGCAGTGCTATCCCCTGGGGACTAGGGACAGATACGCAGTATTTT
d_gene: TRBD1; abundance: -; j_gene: TRBJ1-1; v_gene: TRBV29-1; CDR3aa: CSVGRGGVAEAFF; CDR3nt: TGCAGCGTGGGGCGAGGGGGCGTCGCTGAAGCTTTCTTT
d_gene: -; abundance: -; j_gene: TRBJ1-1; v_gene: TRBV7-9; CDR3aa: CASSSWTENTEAFF; CDR3nt: TGTGCCAGCAGCTCGTGGACTGAGAACACTGAAGCTTTCTTT
d_gene: -; abundance: many; j_gene: TRBJ1-2; v_gene: TRBV12-3/TRBV12-4; CDR3aa: CASSLLVGGIGGYTF; CDR3nt: TGTGCCAGCAGTTTACTTGTTGGAGGTATAGGTGGCTACACCTTC
d_gene: -; abundance: few; j_gene: TRBJ1-5; v_gene: TRBV3-1; CDR3aa: CASSQDINQPQHF; CDR3nt: TGTGCCAGCAGCCAGGACATCAATCAGCCCCAGCATTTT
d_gene: TRBD1; abundance: -; j_gene: TRBJ2-7; v_gene: TRBV2; CDR3aa: CASGTGTYEQYF; CDR3nt: TGTGCCAGCGGGACAGGCACCTACGAGCAGTACTTC
d_gene: -; abundance: few; j_gene: TRBJ1-1; v_gene: TRBV20-1; CDR3aa: CSANRGNTEAFF; CDR3nt: TGCAGTGCTAACCGGGGGAACACTGAAGCTTTCTTT
d_gene: -; abundance: few; j_gene: TRBJ2-5; v_gene: TRBV5-5; CDR3aa: CASSLELERTQYF; CDR3nt: TGTGCCAGCAGCTTGGAGCTAGAGAGGACCCAGTACTTC
d_gene: -; abundance: -; j_gene: TRBJ2-7; v_gene: TRBV5-6; CDR3aa: CASSSTSYEQYF; CDR3nt: TGTGCCAGCAGTTCGACAAGTTACGAGCAGTACTTC
d_gene: -; abundance: -; j_gene: TRBJ2-5; v_gene: TRBV7-9; CDR3aa: CASSLRRDRSQETQYF; CDR3nt: TGTGCCAGCAGCTTGCGGAGAGACAGATCCCAAGAGACCCAGTACTTC
d_gene: -; abundance: -; j_gene: TRBJ1-2; v_gene: TRBV7-9; CDR3aa: CASEFDYGYTF; CDR3nt: TGTGCCAGCGAATTTGACTATGGCTACACCTTC
d_gene: TRBD2; abundance: many; j_gene: TRBJ2-1; v_gene: TRBV12-3/TRBV12-4; CDR3aa: CASSSLAGGPGNEQFF; CDR3nt: TGTGCCAGCAGTTCACTAGCGGGGGGGCCTGGCAATGAGCAGTTCTTC
d_gene: -; abundance: few; j_gene: TRBJ2-3; v_gene: TRBV20-1; CDR3aa: CSALQGLTDTQYF; CDR3nt: TGCAGTGCTTTACAGGGTCTCACAGATACGCAGTATTTT
d_gene: -; abundance: few; j_gene: TRBJ1-3; v_gene: TRBV7-6; CDR3aa: CASSLPGAGNTIYF; CDR3nt: TGTGCCAGCAGCTTACCCGGGGCCGGAAACACCATATATTTT
d_gene: -; abundance: -; j_gene: TRBJ1-3; v_gene: TRBV10-3; CDR3aa: CAIRGADTIYF; CDR3nt: TGTGCCATCAGGGGGGCAGACACCATATATTTT
d_gene: -; abundance: many; j_gene: TRBJ2-5; v_gene: TRBV2; CDR3aa: CASSASEYQETQYF; CDR3nt: TGTGCCAGCAGTGCTTCTGAGTACCAAGAGACCCAGTACTTC